The text below deals with one T cell receptor beta chain. The data stem from a study of control samples from healthy donors and cancer patients. CDR1 and CDR2 (germline): SGHNT, YYREEE (reference sequence). After removal of 4 bases from V and 2 bases from J, the junction contained 5 bases not matched to a gene. The CDR3 runs 14 residues. Measured with immunoSEQ multiplex PCR; TCRdb has only the in-frame clones, and not every one. This table has over 200,000 clones, roughly 82% appearing once. The sequencing input was PBMCs. The source is a woman aged 60-75 years with lung cancer. The chain employs TRBV5-4 and TRBJ2-5; 7 bases align to TRBD1. The DNA of the CDR3 is TGTGCCAGCAGCACGGGACAGTCTCAAGAGACCCAGTACTTC. It yields the protein CASSTGQSQETQYF.